One sample yielded the 8 T cell receptor beta chains listed below, sequenced in a study of human T cells and chemical hapten exposure. Each CDR3 protein is one row after TCRdb ran MiXCR on the RACE reads. This sample yields roughly 38,000 distinct CDR3 sequences, of which roughly 7.6% are seen a single time; over 1% belongs to the top ten. Time point in this sample: pre-sensitization, week 0. Treatment given: therapeutic diphenylcyclopropenone sensitization with weekly scalp DPC. Sample: whole blood, taken in connection with sensitization to the hapten diphenylcyclopropenone (DPC). Every receptor here comes from a woman in her fifties or sixties with alopecia areata. Some clones in this sample may be carry-over from other donors' samples.

Many counts were recorded for this clonotype. The rearrangement uses TRBV5-1 and TRBJ2-5; 7 positions match TRBD1. Trimming took 6 bases from V and 1 from J; bases not matched to a gene: 9. Germline-derived CDR1 and CDR2 are SGHRS and YFSETQ. This CDR3 has 15 residues. DNA of the CDR3: TGCGCCAGCACCCCGACAGGGATGAGCCAAGAGACCCAGTACTTC. Translation gives CASTPTGMSQETQYF.

This clonotype was observed many times. This chain connects TRBV19 to TRBJ1-5; D ambiguous. Per germline, CDR1 LNHDA and CDR2 SQIVND (reference sequence). Trimming pared 3 bases from V and 1 base from J, leaving 13 bases between. The CDR3 is 16 amino acids. In nucleotides, the CDR3 is TGTGCCAGTAGTATCCCCGTGGGAGACAGCAATCAGCCCCAGCATTTT. This gives the protein CASSIPVGDSNQPQHF.

This clonotype was counted many times. The chain couples TRBV20-1 to TRBJ2-3; 8 bases fit TRBD2. With V trimmed by 5 bases and J by 3 bases, 10 bases remained unmatched. Germline values: CDR1 DFQATT, CDR2 SNEGSKA (reference sequence). This CDR3 contains 15 residues. CDR3 nucleotides: TGCAGTGCTGCCCCGGGGAGCGGGAGAACAGATACGCAGTATTTT. Translating gives CSAAPGSGRTDTQYF.

This clonotype was observed a few times. The V and J genes are TRBV28 and TRBJ2-2; no reliable D call. Looked up from germline, CDR1 is MDHEN and CDR2 is SYDVKM. This CDR3 has 13 amino acids. Trimming cost V 1 base and J 4 bases, with 4 bases left between them. CDR3 nucleotides: TGTGCCAGCAGTTTATACGTCACCGGGGAGCTGTTTTTT. Its translation: CASSLYVTGELFF.

This clonotype was picked up many times. The V and J genes are TRBV29-1 and TRBJ2-5; possible D gene TRBD2, 7 bases. Trimming shortened V by 4 bases and J by 5 bases, and 14 bases separated the two germline ends. This CDR3 has 13 residues. Per germline, CDR1 SQVTM and CDR2 ANQGSEA. In DNA, the CDR3 is TGCAGCGTTGTCCGGGGGGCGACGGAGACCCAGTACTTC. As protein: CSVVRGATETQYF.

This clonotype was detected a few times. The gene calls are TRBV29-1 and TRBJ2-7; D is ambiguous. V was shortened by 5 bases and J by 2 bases, with 10 bases between the two germline ends. CDR3 size: 12 residues. CDR1 and CDR2 (germline): SQVTM, ANQGSEA. CDR3 DNA sequence: TGCAGCGTTCGGACGGAGACCTACGAGCAGTACTTC. Protein: CSVRTETYEQYF.

There are a few counts of this clonotype. The chain is built from TRBV28 and TRBJ2-7; D gene ambiguous. Germline V lookup: CDR1 MDHEN, CDR2 SYDVKM. The CDR3 covers 12 residues. V was clipped by 6 bases and J by 6 bases, with 12 bases between them. DNA for the CDR3: TGTGCCAGCAGCCCGACCCGCTTCGAGCAGTACTTC. Translated: CASSPTRFEQYF.

As for this clonotype: A much more abundant neighbour one base away suggests this may be a read error. A read error is likely, as this CDR3 ends without the conserved phenylalanine or tryptophan. This chain joins TRBV5-5 and TRBJ2-3; 8 bases map to TRBD2. The germline CDR1 and CDR2 sequences are SGHKS and YYEKEE (reference sequence). The CDR3 totals 16 residues. Trimming took 3 bases from V and 0 from J; bases not matched to a gene: 6. CDR3 coding DNA: TGTGCCAGCAGCTCCTGGACTAGCCGTAGCACAGATACGCAGTATTAT. Translated: CASSSWTSRSTDTQYY.